Listed here is a single TCR beta chain. The data were obtained in a study of Ad26.COV2.S vaccination and SARS-CoV-2 variants. The protocol was immunoSEQ multiplex PCR, while the TCRdb copy is restricted to in-frame clones and leaves out a portion. This sample has 200,000 to 300,000 clones, with 87% found just once. CDR1 is SEHNR, CDR2 FQNEAQ, per germline (reference sequence). The CDR3 extends over 13 amino acids. Trimming took 5 bases from V and 6 from J, leaving 14 bases between them. Stated treatment: some 20 received Ad26.COV2.S at low or high dose, single or two shots; about 5 received placebo; per-sample allocation not given. Samples were taken on day 63 after the first vaccine or placebo injection.

The chain uses TRBV7-9 and TRBJ2-7, with D possibly being TRBD1 or TRBD2 (5 bases each). The receptor comes from a person aged 18 to 59 who received the Ad26.COV2.S COVID-19 vaccine or a placebo. The sequencing used peripheral blood, collected in a trial of Ad26.COV2.S vaccine versus placebo. For the CDR3, the DNA is TGTGCCAGCAGCCCTTCAAGTGGGGGCGAGCAGTACGTC. It yields the protein CASSPSSGGEQYV.